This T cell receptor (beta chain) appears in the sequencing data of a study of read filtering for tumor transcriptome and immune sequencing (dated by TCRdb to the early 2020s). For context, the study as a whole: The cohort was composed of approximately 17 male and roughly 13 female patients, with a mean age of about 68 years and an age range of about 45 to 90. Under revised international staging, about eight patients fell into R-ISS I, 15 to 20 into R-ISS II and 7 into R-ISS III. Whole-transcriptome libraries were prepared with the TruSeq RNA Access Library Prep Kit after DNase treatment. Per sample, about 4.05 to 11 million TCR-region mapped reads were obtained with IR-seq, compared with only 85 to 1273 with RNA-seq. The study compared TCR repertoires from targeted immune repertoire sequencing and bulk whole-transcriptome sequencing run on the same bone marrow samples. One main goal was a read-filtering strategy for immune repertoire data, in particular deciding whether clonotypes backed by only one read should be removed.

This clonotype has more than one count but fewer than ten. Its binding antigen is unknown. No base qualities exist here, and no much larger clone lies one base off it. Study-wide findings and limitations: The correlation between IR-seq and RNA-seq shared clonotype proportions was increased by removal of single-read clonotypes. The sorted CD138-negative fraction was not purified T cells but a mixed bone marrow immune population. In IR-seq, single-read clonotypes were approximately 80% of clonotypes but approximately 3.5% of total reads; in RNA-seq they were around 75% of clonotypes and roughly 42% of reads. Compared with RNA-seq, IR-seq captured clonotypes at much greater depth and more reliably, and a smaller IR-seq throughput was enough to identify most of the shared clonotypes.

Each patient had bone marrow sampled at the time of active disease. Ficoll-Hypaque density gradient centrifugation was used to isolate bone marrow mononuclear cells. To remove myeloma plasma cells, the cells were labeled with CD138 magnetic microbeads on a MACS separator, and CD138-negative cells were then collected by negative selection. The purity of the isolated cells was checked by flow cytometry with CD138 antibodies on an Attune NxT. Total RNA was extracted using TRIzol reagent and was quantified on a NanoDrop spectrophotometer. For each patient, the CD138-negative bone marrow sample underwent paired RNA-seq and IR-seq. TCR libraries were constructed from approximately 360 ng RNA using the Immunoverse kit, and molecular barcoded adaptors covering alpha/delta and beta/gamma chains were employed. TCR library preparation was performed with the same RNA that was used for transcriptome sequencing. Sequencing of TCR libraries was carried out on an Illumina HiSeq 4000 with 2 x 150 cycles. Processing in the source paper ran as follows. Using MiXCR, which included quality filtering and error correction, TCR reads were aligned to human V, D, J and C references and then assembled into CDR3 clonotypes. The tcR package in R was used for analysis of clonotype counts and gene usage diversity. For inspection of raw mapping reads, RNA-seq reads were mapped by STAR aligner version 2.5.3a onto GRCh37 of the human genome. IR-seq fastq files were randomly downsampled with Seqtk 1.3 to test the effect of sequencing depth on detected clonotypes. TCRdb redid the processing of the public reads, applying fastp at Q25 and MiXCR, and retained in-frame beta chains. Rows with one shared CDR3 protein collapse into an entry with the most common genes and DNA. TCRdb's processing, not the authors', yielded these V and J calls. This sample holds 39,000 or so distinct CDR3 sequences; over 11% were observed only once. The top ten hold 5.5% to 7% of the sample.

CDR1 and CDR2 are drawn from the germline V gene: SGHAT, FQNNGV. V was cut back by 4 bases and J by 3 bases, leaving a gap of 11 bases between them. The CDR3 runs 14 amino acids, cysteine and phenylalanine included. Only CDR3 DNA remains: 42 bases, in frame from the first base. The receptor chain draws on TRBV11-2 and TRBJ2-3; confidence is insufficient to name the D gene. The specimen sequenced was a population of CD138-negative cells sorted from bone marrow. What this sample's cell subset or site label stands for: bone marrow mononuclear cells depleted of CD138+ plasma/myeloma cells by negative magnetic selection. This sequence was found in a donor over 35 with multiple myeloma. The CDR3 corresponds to CASSSLAGTDTQYF. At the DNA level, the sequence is TGTGCCAGCAGCTCGTTGGCCGGGACAGATACGCAGTATTTT. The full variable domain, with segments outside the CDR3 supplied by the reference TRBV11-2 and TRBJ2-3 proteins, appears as EAGVAQSPRYKIIEKRQSVAFWCNPISGHATLYWYQQILGQGPKLLIQFQNNGVVDDSQLPKDRFSAERLKGVDSTLKIQPAKLEDSAVYLCASSSLAGTDTQYFGPGTRLTVL.